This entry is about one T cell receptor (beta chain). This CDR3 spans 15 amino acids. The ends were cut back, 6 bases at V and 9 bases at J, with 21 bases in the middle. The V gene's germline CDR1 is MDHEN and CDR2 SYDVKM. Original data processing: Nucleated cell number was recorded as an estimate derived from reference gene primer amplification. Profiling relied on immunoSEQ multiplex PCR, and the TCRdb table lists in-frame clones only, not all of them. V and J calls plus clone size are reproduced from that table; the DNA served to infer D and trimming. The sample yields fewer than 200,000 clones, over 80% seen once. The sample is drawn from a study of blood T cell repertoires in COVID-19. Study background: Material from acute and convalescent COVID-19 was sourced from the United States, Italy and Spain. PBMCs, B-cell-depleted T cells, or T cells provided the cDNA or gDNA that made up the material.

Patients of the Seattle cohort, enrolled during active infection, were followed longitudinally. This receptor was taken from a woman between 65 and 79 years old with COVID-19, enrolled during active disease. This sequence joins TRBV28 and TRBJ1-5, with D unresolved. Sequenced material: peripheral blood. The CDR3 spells CASREYGLPRVPQHF. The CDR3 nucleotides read TGTGCCAGCAGGGAGTATGGACTGCCGAGAGTGCCCCAGCATTTT.